This T cell receptor (beta chain) is drawn from a study of naive and memory T cell subsets. The study, taken as a whole, reports: Naive repertoires, especially CD8, held a few larger clonotypes, possibly memory cells re-expressing CD45RA.

Trimming left V 1 base short and J 2 bases short, with 15 bases between. The germline V gene has CDR1 DFQATT and CDR2 SNEGSKA (reference sequence). CDR3 length: 16 residues. This clonotype was recorded a few times. Antigen specificity is unknown. Two oligonucleotides, mixed equimolar, formed the beta constant-region primer covering TRBC1 and TRBC2. Ligated cDNA was amplified by four rounds of PCR with nested alpha and beta constant-region primers and SP2. From the UMI-ligation and nested PCR reads, TCRdb called clonotypes with MiXCR, one entry per CDR3 protein. The table includes about 140,000 distinct CDR3 sequences, more than 15% detected once.

The sequenced sample was naive CD8+ T cells from blood. This rearrangement joins TRBV20-1 to TRBJ1-5; D is possibly TRBD1 (5 bases). The sequence derives from a human donor in good health. Here the CDR3 reads CSARVVGGAGNQPQHF. In DNA, the CDR3 is TGCAGTGCTAGAGTGGTGGGAGGGGCCGGCAATCAGCCCCAGCATTTT.